This TCR beta chain was sequenced in a study of blood T cell repertoires in COVID-19. Looking at the study overall: Material from acute and convalescent COVID-19 was sourced from the United States, Italy and Spain. The analysed material was cDNA or gDNA that came from T cells, B-cell-depleted T cells, or PBMCs.

Authors' data handling: How many nucleated cells were present was estimated from reference gene primer amplification. TCRdb's table, derived via immunoSEQ multiplex PCR, lists solely in-frame clones and lacks some. The D gene and trimming were derived from the DNA, and the V and J assignments and clone size from that table. Of 90,000 to 120,000 clones in the sample, approximately 90% were seen once. The CDR3 has 13 amino acids. V was cut by 6 bases and J by 5 bases, with 14 bases left in between. The clonotype comes from a man in his fifties with active or convalescent COVID-19. The specimen was peripheral blood. This chain uses TRBV12-3 or TRBV12-4 with TRBJ2-7; D possibly corresponds to TRBD2 (6 bases). The CDR3, as DNA: TGTGCCAGCAGCTTCGGGAGCCCCAACGAGCAGTACTTC. Protein product: CASSFGSPNEQYF.